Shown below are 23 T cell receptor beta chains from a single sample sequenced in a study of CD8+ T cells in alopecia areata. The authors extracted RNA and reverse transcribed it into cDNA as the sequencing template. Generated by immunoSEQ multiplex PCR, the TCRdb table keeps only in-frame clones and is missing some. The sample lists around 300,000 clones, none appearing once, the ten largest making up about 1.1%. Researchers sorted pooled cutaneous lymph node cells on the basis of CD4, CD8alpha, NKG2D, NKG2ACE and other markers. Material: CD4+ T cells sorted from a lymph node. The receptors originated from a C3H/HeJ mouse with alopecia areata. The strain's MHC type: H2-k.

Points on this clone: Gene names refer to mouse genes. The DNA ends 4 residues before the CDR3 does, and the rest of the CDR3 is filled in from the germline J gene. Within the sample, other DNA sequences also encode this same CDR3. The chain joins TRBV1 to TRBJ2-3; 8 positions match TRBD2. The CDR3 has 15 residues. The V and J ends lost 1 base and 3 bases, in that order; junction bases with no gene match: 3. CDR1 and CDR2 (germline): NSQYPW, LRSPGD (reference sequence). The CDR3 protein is CTCSAVSGGAETLYF. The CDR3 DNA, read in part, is TGCACCTGCAGTGCAGTATCTGGGGGGGCAGAA.

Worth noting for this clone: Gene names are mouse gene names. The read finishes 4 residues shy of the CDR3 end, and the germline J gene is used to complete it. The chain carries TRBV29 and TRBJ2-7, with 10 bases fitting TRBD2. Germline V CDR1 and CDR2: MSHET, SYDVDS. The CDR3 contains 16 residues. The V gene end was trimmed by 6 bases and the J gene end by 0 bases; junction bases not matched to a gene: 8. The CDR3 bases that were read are TGTGCTAGCAGCCCTCCGGGACTGGGGAACTCCTAT. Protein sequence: CASSPPGLGNSY. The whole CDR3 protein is CASSPPGLGNSYEQYF.

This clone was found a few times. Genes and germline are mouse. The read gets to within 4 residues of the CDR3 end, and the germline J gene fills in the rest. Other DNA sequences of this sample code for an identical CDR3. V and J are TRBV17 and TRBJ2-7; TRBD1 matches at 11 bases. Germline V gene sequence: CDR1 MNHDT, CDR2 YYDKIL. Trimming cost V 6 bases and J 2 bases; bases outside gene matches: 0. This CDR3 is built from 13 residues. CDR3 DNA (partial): TGTGCTAGCAGGGGACAGGGGGCCTAT. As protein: CASRGQGAY. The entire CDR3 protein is CASRGQGAYEQYF. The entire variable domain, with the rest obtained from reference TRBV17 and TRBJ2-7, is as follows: DTTVKQNPRYKLARVGKPVNLICSQTMNHDTMYWYQKKPNQAPKLLLFYYDKILNREADTFEKFQSSRPNNSFCSLYIGSAGLEYSAMYLCASRGQGAYEQYFGPGTRLTVL.

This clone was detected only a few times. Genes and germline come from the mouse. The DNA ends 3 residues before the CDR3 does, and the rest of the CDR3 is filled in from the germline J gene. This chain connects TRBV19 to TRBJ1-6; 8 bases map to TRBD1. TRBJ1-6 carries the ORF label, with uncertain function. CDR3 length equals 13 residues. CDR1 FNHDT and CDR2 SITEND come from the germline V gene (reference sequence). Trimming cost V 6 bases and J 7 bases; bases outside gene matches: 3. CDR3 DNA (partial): TGTGCCAGCACTTCAGGGGGCAATTCGCCC. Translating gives CASTSGGNSP. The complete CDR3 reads CASTSGGNSPLYF.

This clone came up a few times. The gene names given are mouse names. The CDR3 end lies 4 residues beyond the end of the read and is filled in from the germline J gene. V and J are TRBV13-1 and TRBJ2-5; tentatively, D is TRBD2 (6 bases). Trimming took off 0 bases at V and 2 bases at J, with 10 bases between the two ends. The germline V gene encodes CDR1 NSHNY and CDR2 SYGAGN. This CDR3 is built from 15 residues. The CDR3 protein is CASSDGAGAQDTQYF. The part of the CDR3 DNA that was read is TGTGCCAGCAGTGATGGGGCTGGGGCCCAAGAC.

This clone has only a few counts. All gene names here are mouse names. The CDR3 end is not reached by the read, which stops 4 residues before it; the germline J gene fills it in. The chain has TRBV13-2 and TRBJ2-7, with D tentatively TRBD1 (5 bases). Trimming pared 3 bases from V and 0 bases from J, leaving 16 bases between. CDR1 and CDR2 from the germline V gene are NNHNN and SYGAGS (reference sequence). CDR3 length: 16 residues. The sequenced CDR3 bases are TGTGCCAGCGGTGGGCCCCCGACAGATAGCTCCTAT. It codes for CASGGPPTDSSY. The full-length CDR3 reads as CASGGPPTDSSYEQYF.

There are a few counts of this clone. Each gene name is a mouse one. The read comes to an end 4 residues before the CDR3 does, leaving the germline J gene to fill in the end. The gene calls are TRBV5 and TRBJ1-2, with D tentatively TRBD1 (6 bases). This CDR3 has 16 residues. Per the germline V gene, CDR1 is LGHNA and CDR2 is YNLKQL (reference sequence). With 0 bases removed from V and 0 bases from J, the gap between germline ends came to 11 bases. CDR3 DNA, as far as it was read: TGTGCCAGCAGCCAAGATCCTGGGACATCAAACTCC. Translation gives CASSQDPGTSNS. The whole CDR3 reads CASSQDPGTSNSDYTF.

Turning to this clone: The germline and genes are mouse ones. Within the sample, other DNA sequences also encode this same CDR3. CDR3 protein: CAWSLVGNQDTQYF. CDR3 DNA, as far as it was read: TGTGCCTGGAGTCTAGTGGGTAACCAAGAC. The V gene is TRBV31, the J gene TRBJ2-5; D is undetermined. The CDR3 extends 4 residues past the end of the read, so its final part is completed from the germline J gene. CDR3 size: 14 residues. Germline V gives CDR1 GKSSPN, CDR2 SITVG. With 0 bases removed from V and 0 bases from J, the gap between germline ends came to 7 bases. Together with reference TRBV31 and TRBJ2-5, the CDR3 gives the full variable domain: AQTIHQWPVAEIKAVGSPLSLGCTIKGKSSPNLYWYWQATGGTLQQLFYSITVGQVESVVQLNLSASRPKDDQFILSTEKLLLSHSGFYLCAWSLVGNQDTQYFGPGTRLLVL.

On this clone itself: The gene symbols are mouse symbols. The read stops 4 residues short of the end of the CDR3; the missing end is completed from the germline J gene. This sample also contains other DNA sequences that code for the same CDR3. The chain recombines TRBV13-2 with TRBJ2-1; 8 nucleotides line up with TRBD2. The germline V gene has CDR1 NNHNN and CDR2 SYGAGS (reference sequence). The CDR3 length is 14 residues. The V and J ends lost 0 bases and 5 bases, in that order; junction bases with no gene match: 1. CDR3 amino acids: CASGDATGDAEQFF. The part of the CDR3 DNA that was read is TGTGCCAGCGGTGATGCGACTGGGGATGCT.

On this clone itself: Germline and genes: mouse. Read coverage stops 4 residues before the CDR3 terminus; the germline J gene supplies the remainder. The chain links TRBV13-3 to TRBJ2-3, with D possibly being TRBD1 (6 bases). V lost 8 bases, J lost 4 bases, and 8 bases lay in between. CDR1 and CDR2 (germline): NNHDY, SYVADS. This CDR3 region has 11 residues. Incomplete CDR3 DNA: TGTGCCAGAACAGGGACAGAA. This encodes CARTGTE. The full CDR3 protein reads CARTGTETLYF.

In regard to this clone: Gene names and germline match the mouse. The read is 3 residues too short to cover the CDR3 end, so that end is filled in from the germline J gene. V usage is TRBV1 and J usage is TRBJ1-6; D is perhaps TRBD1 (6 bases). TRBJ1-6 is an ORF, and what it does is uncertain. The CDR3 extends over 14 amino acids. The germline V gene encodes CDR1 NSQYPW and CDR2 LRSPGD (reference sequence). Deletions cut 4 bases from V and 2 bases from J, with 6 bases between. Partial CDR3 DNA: TGCACCTGCAGTGAGGGGGCCTATAATTCGCCC. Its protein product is CTCSEGAYNSP. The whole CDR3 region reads CTCSEGAYNSPLYF.

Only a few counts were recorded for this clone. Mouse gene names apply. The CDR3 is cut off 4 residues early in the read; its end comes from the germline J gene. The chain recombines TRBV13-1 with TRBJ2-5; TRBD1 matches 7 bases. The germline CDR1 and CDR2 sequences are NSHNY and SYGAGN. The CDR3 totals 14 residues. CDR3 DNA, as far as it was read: TGTGCCAGCAGTGATCGGGACAGAAAAGAC. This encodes CASSDRDRKD. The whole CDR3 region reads CASSDRDRKDTQYF.

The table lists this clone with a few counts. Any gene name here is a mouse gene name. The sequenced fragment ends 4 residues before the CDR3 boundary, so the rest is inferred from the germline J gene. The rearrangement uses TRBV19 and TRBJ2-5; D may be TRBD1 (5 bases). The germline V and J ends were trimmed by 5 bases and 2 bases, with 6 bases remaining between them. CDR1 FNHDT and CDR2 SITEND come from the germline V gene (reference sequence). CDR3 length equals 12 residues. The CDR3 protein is CASRDTQDTQYF. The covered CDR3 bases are TGTGCCAGCAGGGACACCCAAGAC.

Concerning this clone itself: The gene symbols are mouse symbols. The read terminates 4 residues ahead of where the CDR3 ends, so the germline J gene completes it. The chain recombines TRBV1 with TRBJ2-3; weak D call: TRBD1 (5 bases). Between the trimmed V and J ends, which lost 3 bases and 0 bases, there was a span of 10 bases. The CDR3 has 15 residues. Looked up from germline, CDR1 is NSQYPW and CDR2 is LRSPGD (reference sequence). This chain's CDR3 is CTCSAQGTSAETLYF. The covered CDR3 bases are TGCACCTGCAGTGCTCAGGGAACTAGTGCAGAA.

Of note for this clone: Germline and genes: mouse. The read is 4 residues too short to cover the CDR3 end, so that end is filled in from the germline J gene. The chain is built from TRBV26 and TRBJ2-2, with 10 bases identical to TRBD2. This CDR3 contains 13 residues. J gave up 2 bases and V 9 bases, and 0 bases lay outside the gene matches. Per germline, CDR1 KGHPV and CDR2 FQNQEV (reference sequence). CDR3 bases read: TGTGCCAGGGACTGGGGGAACACCGGG. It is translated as CARDWGNTG. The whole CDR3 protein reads CARDWGNTGQLYF.

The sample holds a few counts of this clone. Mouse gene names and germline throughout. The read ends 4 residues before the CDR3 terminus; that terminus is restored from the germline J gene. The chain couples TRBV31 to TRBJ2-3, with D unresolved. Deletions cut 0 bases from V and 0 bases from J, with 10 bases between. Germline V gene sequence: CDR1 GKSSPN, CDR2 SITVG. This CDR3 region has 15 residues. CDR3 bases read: TGTGCCTGGAGTCTATTCAGGAATAGTGCAGAA. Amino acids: CAWSLFRNSAE. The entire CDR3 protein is CAWSLFRNSAETLYF.

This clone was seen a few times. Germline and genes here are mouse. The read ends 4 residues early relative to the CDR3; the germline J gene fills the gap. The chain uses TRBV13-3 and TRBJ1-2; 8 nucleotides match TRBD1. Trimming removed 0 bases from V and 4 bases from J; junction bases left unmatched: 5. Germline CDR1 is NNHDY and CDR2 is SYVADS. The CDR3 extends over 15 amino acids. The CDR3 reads CASSDAAGGGSDYTF. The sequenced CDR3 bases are TGTGCCAGCAGTGATGCGGCAGGGGGCGGCTCC.

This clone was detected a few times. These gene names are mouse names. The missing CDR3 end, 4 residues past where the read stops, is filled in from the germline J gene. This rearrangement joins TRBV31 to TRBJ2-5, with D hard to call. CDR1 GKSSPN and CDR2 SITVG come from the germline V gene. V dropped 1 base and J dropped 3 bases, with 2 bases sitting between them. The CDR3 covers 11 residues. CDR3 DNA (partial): TGTGCCTGGAGTCATCAAGAC. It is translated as CAWSHQD. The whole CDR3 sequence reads CAWSHQDTQYF. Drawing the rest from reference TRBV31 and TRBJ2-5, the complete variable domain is AQTIHQWPVAEIKAVGSPLSLGCTIKGKSSPNLYWYWQATGGTLQQLFYSITVGQVESVVQLNLSASRPKDDQFILSTEKLLLSHSGFYLCAWSHQDTQYFGPGTRLLVL.

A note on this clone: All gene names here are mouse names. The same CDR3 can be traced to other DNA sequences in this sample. The covered CDR3 bases are TGTGCCAGCAAGGACTGGGGGTCTAGTGCAGAA. Its translation: CASKDWGSSAE. In full, the CDR3 reads CASKDWGSSAETLYF. The V and J genes are TRBV13-1 and TRBJ2-3, with 10 positions matching TRBD2. The read ends 4 residues before the CDR3 terminus; that terminus is restored from the germline J gene. CDR3 length: 15 residues. Germline lookup yields CDR1 NSHNY and CDR2 SYGAGN. V was clipped by 6 bases and J by 0 bases; unmatched bases: 4.

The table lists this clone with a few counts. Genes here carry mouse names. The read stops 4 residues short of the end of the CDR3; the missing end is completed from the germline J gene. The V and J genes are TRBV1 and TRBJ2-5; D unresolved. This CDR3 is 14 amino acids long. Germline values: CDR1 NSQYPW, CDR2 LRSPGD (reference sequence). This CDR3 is CTCSADRKGDTQYF. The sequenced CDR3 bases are TGCACCTGCAGTGCAGATCGAAAGGGAGAC.

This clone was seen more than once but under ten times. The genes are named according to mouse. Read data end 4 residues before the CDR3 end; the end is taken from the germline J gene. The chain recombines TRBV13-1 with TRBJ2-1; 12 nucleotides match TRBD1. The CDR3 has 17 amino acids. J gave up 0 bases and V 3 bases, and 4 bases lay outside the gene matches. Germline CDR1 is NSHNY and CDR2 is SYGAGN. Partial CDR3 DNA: TGTGCCAGCAGTGCCGGGACAGGGGGCTCTAACTATGCT. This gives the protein CASSAGTGGSNYA. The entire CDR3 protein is CASSAGTGGSNYAEQFF.

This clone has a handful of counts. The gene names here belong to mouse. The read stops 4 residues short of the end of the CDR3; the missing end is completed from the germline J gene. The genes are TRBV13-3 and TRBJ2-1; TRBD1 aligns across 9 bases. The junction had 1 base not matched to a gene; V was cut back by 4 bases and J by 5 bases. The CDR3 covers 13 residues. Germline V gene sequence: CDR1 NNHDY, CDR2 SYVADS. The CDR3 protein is CASSWDRDAEQFF. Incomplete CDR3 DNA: TGTGCCAGCAGTTGGGACAGGGATGCT.

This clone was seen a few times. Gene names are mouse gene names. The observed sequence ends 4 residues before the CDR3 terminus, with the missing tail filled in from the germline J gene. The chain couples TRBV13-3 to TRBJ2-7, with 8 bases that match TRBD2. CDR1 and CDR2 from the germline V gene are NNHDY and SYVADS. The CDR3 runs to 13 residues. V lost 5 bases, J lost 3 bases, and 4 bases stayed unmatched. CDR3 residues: CASRAGGIYEQYF. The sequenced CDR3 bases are TGTGCCAGCAGAGCTGGGGGGATCTAT.